The present TCR beta chain was sequenced within a study of regulatory T cells in long-lasting Graves disease. Time point denoted: persistent/refractory GD, antithyroid drugs over 5 years with positive TRAb. PBMC RNA served as the TCR library source. CDR3-region Arm-PCR and iRepertoire HTBI primers produced the TCR beta libraries. Using its own MiXCR run on the multiplex PCR reads, TCRdb lists one record per CDR3 protein. The table lists 430,000 or so distinct CDR3 sequences, roughly a fifth of them singletons. Many counts were recorded for this clonotype. Trimming took 6 bases from V and 5 from J, leaving 16 bases between them. The CDR3 extends over 14 amino acids.

V and J are TRBV12-3 or TRBV12-4 and TRBJ1-1, with a tentative D call TRBD1 (6 bases). The material sequenced was peripheral blood mononuclear cells (PBMCs), taken when the disease was refractory, from a patient treated with antithyroid drugs. This clonotype originated in a female donor with Graves disease. CDR3 loop: CASRVTGLGTEAFF. The CDR3 DNA is TGTGCCAGCAGAGTTACAGGGCTCGGAACTGAAGCTTTCTTT.